The 12 T cell receptor beta chains reported below all come from one sample, sequenced in a study of shared T cell receptors in the human thymus. TCRdb keeps only in-frame clones here, not all; method: immunoSEQ multiplex PCR. The sample contains roughly 710,000 clones, approximately 85% of which appear only once. These data also formed part of another study, on human thymus T cells.

Sequenced sample: thymocytes. The receptors derive from a girl under three years old with a congenital heart defect.

V is TRBV10-3 and J is TRBJ2-7, with 10 positions matching TRBD1. The V gene end was trimmed by 2 bases and the J gene end by 6 bases; junction bases not matched to a gene: 13. CDR3 length: 17 amino acids. The germline gives CDR1 ENHRY, CDR2 SYGVKD. CDR3 protein: CAISELYRVTGGSEQYF. The CDR3 DNA sequence: TGTGCCATCAGTGAGCTATACCGGGTGACAGGGGGCTCCGAGCAGTACTTC.

This clone has more than one count but fewer than ten. The chain links TRBV14 to TRBJ2-4; 10 bases align to TRBD2. Looked up from germline, CDR1 is SGHDN and CDR2 is FVKESK. J lost 9 bases, V lost 0 bases, and 14 bases had no gene match. The CDR3 loop spans 18 amino acids. CDR3 region: CASSQDSQRGGGLSIQYF. As DNA, the CDR3 is TGTGCCAGCAGCCAAGATTCGCAGCGGGGGGGCGGATTAAGCATTCAGTACTTC.

The chain uses TRBV28 and TRBJ1-6; TRBD1 aligns across 7 bases. The CDR3 length is 15 residues. Germline V CDR1 and CDR2: MDHEN, SYDVKM. Losses at the gene ends were 6 bases for V and 7 bases for J; bases not matched to a gene: 9. For the CDR3, the DNA is TGTGCCAGCAGGCCACAGGGGCGGCGAAATTCACCCCTCCACTTT. Its protein product is CASRPQGRRNSPLHF.

This chain joins TRBV15 and TRBJ1-4, with 8 bases lining up with TRBD1. Germline loops: CDR1 LNHNV, CDR2 YYDKDF (reference sequence). The CDR3 loop spans 15 amino acids. V lost 6 bases to trimming and J lost 7 bases; unmatched junction nucleotides: 10. This CDR3 is CATSGTGPIGEKLFF. CDR3 coding DNA: TGTGCCACCAGTGGGACAGGACCCATAGGTGAAAAACTGTTTTTT.

This clone appeared a few times. The J gene is TRBJ1-2, the V gene TRBV28, with a possible D match to TRBD1 (6 bases). This CDR3 is 19 amino acids long. In germline, CDR1 is MDHEN, CDR2 SYDVKM. V was clipped by 3 bases and J by 4 bases, with 27 bases between them. The CDR3 region is CASSFLPEKDSHRFYGYTF. Written as DNA, the CDR3 is TGTGCCAGCAGTTTTCTACCCGAAAAGGACAGTCACCGCTTCTATGGCTACACCTTC.

The chain links TRBV9 to TRBJ1-2, with 10 bases lining up with TRBD1. Germline CDR1 and CDR2: SGDLS and YYNGEE. The length of the CDR3 is 16 residues. J was trimmed by 6 bases and V by 0 bases; bases with no gene match: 8. The CDR3 here is CASSVEGTGALDGYTF. The CDR3 region has the DNA TGTGCCAGCAGCGTAGAGGGGACAGGGGCCTTGGATGGCTACACCTTC.

The V and J genes are TRBV4-1 and TRBJ1-5; tentatively, D is TRBD1 (5 bases). V lost 1 base to trimming and J lost 1 base, with 23 bases between them. The CDR3 runs to 20 residues. Germline CDR1 MGHRA, CDR2 YSYEKL. CDR3 DNA sequence: TGCGCCAGCAGCCAAGTGACTCTCGTAATGAGGCGGGGGAGCAATCAGCCCCAGCATTTT. It encodes CASSQVTLVMRRGSNQPQHF.

The CDR3 loop is CASSQAGGVYNEQFF. CDR3 bases: TGCGCCAGCAGCCAAGCCGGGGGGGTCTACAATGAGCAGTTCTTC. This chain connects TRBV4-1 to TRBJ2-1, with 8 bases identical to TRBD2. CDR3 length equals 15 residues. Trimming cost V 1 base and J 3 bases; bases outside gene matches: 2. Germline V lookup: CDR1 MGHRA, CDR2 YSYEKL.

The chain joins TRBV11-2 to TRBJ1-6, with D possibly matching TRBD1 (6 bases). Trimming cost V 5 bases and J 5 bases, with 10 bases left between them. Looked up from germline, CDR1 is SGHAT and CDR2 is FQNNGV. This CDR3 spans 14 amino acids. DNA for the CDR3: TGTGCCAGCAGCCCGGGACATCATAATTCACCCCTCCACTTT. Translated, it gives CASSPGHHNSPLHF.

Note on this clone: Other nucleotide sequences from this sample produce the same CDR3. J is TRBJ1-6 and V is TRBV5-8; the D is unclear. This CDR3 has 13 residues. CDR1 SGHTS and CDR2 YDEGEE come from the germline V gene. V was pared by 4 bases and J by 9 bases, with 11 bases between. The CDR3 sequence: CASSPRGFSPLHF. In DNA, the CDR3 is TGTGCCAGCAGCCCACGCGGGTTTTCACCCCTCCACTTT. The full variable domain, rest sourced from reference TRBV5-8 and TRBJ1-6, is EAGVTQSPTHLIKTRGQQATLRCSPISGHTSVYWYQQALGLGLQFLLWYDEGEERNRGNFPPRFSGRQFPNYSSELNVNALELEDSALYLCASSPRGFSPLHFGNGTRLTVT.

The V call is TRBV4-1, the J call TRBJ2-3; 16 positions match TRBD2. Per the germline V gene, CDR1 is MGHRA and CDR2 is YSYEKL. Losses at the gene ends were 4 bases for V and 1 base for J; bases not matched to a gene: 8. The CDR3 is 19 amino acids. The CDR3 coding sequence is TGCGCCAGCAGCCTGGGACTAGCGGGGGGGCCTTTAGGCACAGATACGCAGTATTTT. Translated: CASSLGLAGGPLGTDTQYF.

V usage is TRBV5-1 and J usage is TRBJ1-2; TRBD1 might be the D (6 bases). The CDR3 sequence is 18 residues long. Deletions cut 4 bases from V and 0 bases from J, with 22 bases between. The germline V gene encodes CDR1 SGHRS and CDR2 YFSETQ. The CDR3 bases are TGCGCCAGCAGCCCGCGCAAGGGGGAATTGGGAACTAACTATGGCTACACCTTC. This sequence encodes CASSPRKGELGTNYGYTF.